This T cell receptor (beta chain) was identified during a study of glioma-infiltrating T cells after dendritic cell vaccination. The assay was immunoSEQ multiplex PCR, and TCRdb's table has in-frame clones only and misses some. The table shows 80,000 to 100,000 clones, with about 79% occurring only once. PBMC were collected before vaccination, two weeks after the third vaccination, and at progression. The CDR3 totals 16 residues. The germline CDR1 and CDR2 sequences are SGDLS and YYNGEE. Trimming took 4 bases from V and 0 from J, leaving 13 bases between them. The chain carries TRBV9 and TRBJ2-2; TRBD2 is a possible D gene (6 bases). This TCR was sampled from a human donor with glioblastoma. Sequenced material: blood, taken before dendritic cell vaccination. CDR3 nucleotide sequence: TGTGCCAGCAGCCTCGGAGGGGCTACGAACACCGGGGAGCTGTTTTTT. Its protein product is CASSLGGATNTGELFF.